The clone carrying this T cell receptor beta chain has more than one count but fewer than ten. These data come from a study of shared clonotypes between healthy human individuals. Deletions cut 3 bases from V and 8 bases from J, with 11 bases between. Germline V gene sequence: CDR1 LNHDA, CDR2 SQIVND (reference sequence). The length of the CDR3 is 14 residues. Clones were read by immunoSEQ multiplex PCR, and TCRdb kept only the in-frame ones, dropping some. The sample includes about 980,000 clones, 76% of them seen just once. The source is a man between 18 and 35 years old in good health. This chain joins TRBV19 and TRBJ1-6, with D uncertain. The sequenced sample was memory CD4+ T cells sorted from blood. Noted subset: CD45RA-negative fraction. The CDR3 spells CASSIIGRDSPLHF. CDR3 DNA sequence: TGTGCCAGTAGTATCATCGGGAGAGATTCACCCCTCCACTTT.